One TCR beta chain is described in this entry. The data derive from a study of T cell clones after liver transplantation. Study as a whole: A pre-transplant mixed lymphocyte reaction with TCRbeta sequencing defined graft-donor-reactive clones followed in post-transplant blood.

CD3+CD4+ and CD3+CD8+ cells were FACS-sorted from thawed unstimulated PBMCs. Generated by immunoSEQ multiplex PCR, the TCRdb table keeps only in-frame clones and is missing some. Of under 55,000 clones listed, 86% are singletons. V shed 4 bases and J 1 base; nucleotides not matched to a gene: 1. This CDR3 spans 14 amino acids. Germline V lookup: CDR1 SGHNT, CDR2 YYREEE (reference sequence). This clonotype was sampled from a human patient who received a liver transplant. Some T cells could come from the graft donor. The rearrangement joins TRBV5-4 to TRBJ2-3; 9 positions match TRBD2. The specimen was CD8+ T cells from blood, collected 12 months after liver transplant. The CDR3 protein is CASSPSGGTDTQYF. As DNA, the CDR3 is TGTGCCAGCAGCCCTAGCGGGGGCACAGATACGCAGTATTTT.